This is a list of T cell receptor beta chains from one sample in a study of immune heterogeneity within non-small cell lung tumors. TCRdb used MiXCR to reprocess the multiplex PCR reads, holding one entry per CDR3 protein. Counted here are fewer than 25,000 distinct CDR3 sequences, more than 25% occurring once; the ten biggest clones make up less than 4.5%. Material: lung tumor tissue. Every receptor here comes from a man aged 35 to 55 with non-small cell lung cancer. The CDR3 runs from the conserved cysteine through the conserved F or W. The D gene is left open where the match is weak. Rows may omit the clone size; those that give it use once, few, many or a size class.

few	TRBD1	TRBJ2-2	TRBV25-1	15	CASSSRTGYTGELFF	TGTGCCAGCAGTTCCCGGACAGGCTACACCGGGGAGCTGTTTTTT
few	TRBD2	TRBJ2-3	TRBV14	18	CASSRRKISGSGTDTQYF	TGTGCCAGCAGCCGCCGTAAAATTAGCGGGAGTGGCACAGATACGCAGTATTTT
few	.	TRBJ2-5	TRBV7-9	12	CASSFQLGTQYF	TGTGCCAGCAGCTTCCAATTAGGGACCCAGTACTTC
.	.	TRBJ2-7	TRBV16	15	CASSPEPFAGLEQYF	TGTGCCAGCAGCCCGGAACCCTTCGCAGGGCTCGAGCAGTACTTC
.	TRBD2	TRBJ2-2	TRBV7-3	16	CASSLMPSGNTGELFF	TGTGCCAGCAGCTTAATGCCTAGCGGCAACACCGGGGAGCTGTTTTTT
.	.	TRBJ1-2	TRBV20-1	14	CSALRQGVGYGYTF	TGCAGTGCTCTCAGGCAGGGCGTCGGCTATGGCTACACCTTC
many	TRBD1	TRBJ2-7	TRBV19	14	CASSRGTGSYEQYF	TGTGCCAGTAGCAGGGGGACAGGGTCCTACGAGCAGTACTTC
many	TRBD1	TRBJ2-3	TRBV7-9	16	CASSTRDSFSTDTQYF	TGTGCCAGCAGCACCCGGGACAGCTTTAGCACAGATACGCAGTATTTT
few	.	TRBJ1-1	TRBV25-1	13	CASSRDQNTEAFF	TGTGCCAGCAGCCGGGACCAAAACACTGAAGCTTTCTTT
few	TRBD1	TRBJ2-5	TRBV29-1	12	CSAFHRGETQYF	TGCAGCGCCTTTCACAGGGGGGAGACCCAGTACTTC
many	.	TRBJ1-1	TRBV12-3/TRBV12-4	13	CASSLSGDTEAFF	TGTGCCAGCAGTTTATCGGGAGACACTGAAGCTTTCTTT
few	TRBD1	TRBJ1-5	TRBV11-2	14	CASSRTGEDQPQHF	TGTGCCAGCAGTCGGACAGGGGAGGATCAGCCCCAGCATTTT
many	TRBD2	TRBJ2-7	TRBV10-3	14	CATRAGGVPYEQYF	TGTGCCACCCGCGCGGGGGGGGTCCCCTACGAGCAGTACTTC
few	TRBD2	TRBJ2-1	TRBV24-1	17	CATSDASGGGRCNEQFF	TGTGCCACCAGTGATGCCTCTGGGGGGGGTCGTTGCAATGAGCAGTTCTTC
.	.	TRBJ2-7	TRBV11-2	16	CASSSLSNRVSYEQYF	TGTGCCAGCAGCTCCCTTAGTAACAGGGTATCCTACGAGCAGTACTTC
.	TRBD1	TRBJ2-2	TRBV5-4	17	CASSSRTGTLNTGELFF	TGTGCCAGCAGCAGTAGGACAGGTACCCTGAACACCGGGGAGCTGTTTTTT
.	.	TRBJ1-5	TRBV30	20	CAWSLAVGRGGSYSNQPQHF	TGTGCCTGGAGTTTAGCTGTTGGCAGAGGGGGGTCTTATAGCAATCAGCCCCAGCATTTT
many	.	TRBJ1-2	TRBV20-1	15	CSAREPGAPNYGYTF	TGCAGTGCTAGAGAACCCGGGGCGCCGAACTATGGCTACACCTTC
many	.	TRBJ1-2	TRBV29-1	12	CSVASLRNGYTF	TGCAGCGTTGCGTCCCTGCGGAATGGCTACACCTTC
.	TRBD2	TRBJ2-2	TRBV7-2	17	CASSPRGGPANTGELFF	TGTGCCAGCAGCCCCCGGGGGGGTCCAGCGAACACCGGGGAGCTGTTTTTT
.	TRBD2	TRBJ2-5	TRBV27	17	CASSFTRTSGRQETQYF	TGTGCCAGCAGTTTTACCCGGACTAGCGGGCGACAAGAGACCCAGTACTTC
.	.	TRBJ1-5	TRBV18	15	CASSEGRGSGQPQHF	TGTGCCAGCTCAGAAGGACGGGGGAGCGGACAGCCCCAGCATTTT
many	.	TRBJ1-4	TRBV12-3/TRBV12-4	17	CASSPARVVGLGEKLFF	TGTGCCAGCAGTCCTGCCCGTGTTGTAGGGTTAGGTGAAAAACTGTTTTTT
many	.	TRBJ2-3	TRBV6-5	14	CASSYSYSPDTQYF	TGTGCCAGCAGTTACTCGTACAGTCCAGATACGCAGTATTTT
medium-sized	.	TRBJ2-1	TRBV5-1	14	CASSLPKTNNEQFF	TGCGCCAGCAGCTTGCCTAAGACGAACAATGAGCAGTTCTTC
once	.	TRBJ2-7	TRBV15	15	CASSQNMGSSYEQYF	TGTGCCTCCAGCCAAAACATGGGCAGCTCCTACGAGCAGTACTTC
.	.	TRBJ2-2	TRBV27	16	CASSRKRAANTGELFF	TGTGCCAGCAGTAGAAAGAGGGCAGCGAACACCGGGGAGCTGTTTTTT
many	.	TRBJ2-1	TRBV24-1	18	CATSDLTTSRSSYNEQFF	TGTGCCACCAGTGACCTCACCACCAGCAGATCCTCCTACAATGAGCAGTTCTTC
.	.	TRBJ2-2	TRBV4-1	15	CASSQDPHTTGELFF	TGCGCCAGCAGCCAAGATCCCCACACCACCGGGGAGCTGTTTTTT
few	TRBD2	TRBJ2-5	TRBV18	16	CASSPAGLAGVKTQYF	TGTGCCAGCTCACCGGCCGGACTAGCGGGAGTAAAGACCCAGTACTTC
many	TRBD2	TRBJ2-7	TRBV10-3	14	CAIAGREVGHEQYF	TGTGCCATCGCAGGGCGGGAGGTCGGCCACGAGCAGTACTTC
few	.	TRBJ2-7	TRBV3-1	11	CASSQNYEQYF	TGTGCCAGCAGCCAAAACTACGAGCAGTACTTC
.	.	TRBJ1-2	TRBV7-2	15	CARSLVAGSTAGYTF	TGTGCCAGAAGCTTAGTGGCAGGGTCGACGGCGGGCTACACCTTC
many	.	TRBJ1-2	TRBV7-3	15	CASKKGGDTNYGYTF	TGTGCCAGCAAGAAGGGAGGGGATACTAACTATGGCTACACCTTC
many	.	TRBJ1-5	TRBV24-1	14	CATSDLNSNQPQHF	TGTGCCACCAGTGATTTGAATAGCAATCAGCCCCAGCATTTT
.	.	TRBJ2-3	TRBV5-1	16	CASSLKHRGLADTQYF	TGCGCCAGCAGCTTGAAGCATAGGGGACTCGCAGATACGCAGTATTTT
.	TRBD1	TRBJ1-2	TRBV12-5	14	CASCQGQGAWGYTF	TGTGCTAGTTGCCAGGGACAGGGGGCGTGGGGCTACACCTTC
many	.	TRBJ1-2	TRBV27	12	CASSPGGFGYTF	TGTGCCAGCAGCCCCGGGGGGTTTGGCTACACCTTC
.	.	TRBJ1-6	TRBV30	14	CACSVDYQNSPLHF	TGTGCCTGTAGTGTAGATTACCAGAATTCCCCCCTCCACTTT
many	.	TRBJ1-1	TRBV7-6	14	CASSLEGSGTEAFF	TGTGCCAGCAGCTTAGAGGGGTCTGGCACTGAAGCTTTCTTT
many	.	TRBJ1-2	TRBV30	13	CAWSKGPTYGYTF	TGTGCCTGGAGCAAGGGACCGACCTATGGCTACACCTTC
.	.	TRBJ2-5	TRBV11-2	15	CARSRGGVTRETQYF	TGTGCCAGAAGCAGGGGTGGGGTAACAAGAGAGACCCAGTACTTC
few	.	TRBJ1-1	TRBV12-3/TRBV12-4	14	CASSGRRVSTEAFF	TGTGCCAGCAGTGGGCGGAGGGTCAGCACTGAAGCTTTCTTT